The present TCR beta chain was sequenced within a study of OX40 agonist ivuxolimab in advanced cancers. The study's findings and limits: Among patients with partial responses at 0.1-3.0 mg/kg, clonal expansion was among the lowest.

This CDR3 contains 13 residues. Losses at the gene ends were 5 bases for V and 6 bases for J; bases not matched to a gene: 4. Germline values: CDR1 SQVTM, CDR2 ANQGSEA. Repertoires were generated with immunoSEQ multiplex PCR, while TCRdb's copy carries only in-frame clones and drops some. Among 77,000 or so clones listed, over 85% were seen once. To note about this clone: The antigen is unknown.

The sample consisted of CD4+ or CD8+ T cells sorted from blood, taken in a trial of the OX40 agonist ivuxolimab. The chain employs TRBV29-1 and TRBJ1-5, with 10 nucleotides matching TRBD1. The sequence was collected from an adult with an advanced solid tumor such as melanoma, head and neck, liver or kidney cancer. The CDR3 spells CSVRQGAGQPQHF. In nucleotides, the CDR3 is TGCAGCGTTCGACAGGGGGCTGGTCAGCCCCAGCATTTT.